The 21 T cell receptor beta chains listed next were all sequenced from one sample in a study of Graves' ophthalmopathy and Graves' hyperthyroidism. Researchers took RNA transcripts and amplified TCR beta CDR3 regions from them. An opening RT-PCR round employed HTBI primers and preceded a second-round multiplex PCR. TCRdb re-derived calls from the multiplex PCR reads in MiXCR, one entry per CDR3 protein. The table includes about 620,000 distinct CDR3 sequences, approximately 22% detected once. What was sequenced was peripheral blood. The receptor source for this set is a woman between 18 and 30 years old with stable Graves' hyperthyroidism. Some clones in this sample may be carry-over from other donors' samples.

The gene calls are TRBV12-5 and TRBJ2-2, with TRBD2 identical over 8 bases. There are 17 residues in the CDR3. Germline CDR1 reads LGHNT; CDR2 reads FRNRAP. V was clipped by 0 bases and J by 5 bases; unmatched bases: 8. CDR3 loop: CASGLVLGGGDTGELFF. The CDR3 DNA reads as TGTGCTAGTGGTTTGGTACTCGGGGGGGGCGATACCGGGGAGCTGTTTTTT.

J is TRBJ2-5 and V is TRBV25-1, with TRBD1 matching 7 bases. There are 15 residues in the CDR3. With 3 bases clipped from V and 3 bases from J, the junction kept 7 bases outside the gene matches. CDR1 is MGHDK and CDR2 is SYGVNS in the germline V gene. The CDR3 DNA reads TGTGCCAGCAGTGACCCGGACAGGCCAGAAGAGACCCAGTACTTC. This sequence encodes CASSDPDRPEETQYF.

This rearrangement joins TRBV6-1 to TRBJ1-1; TRBD1 matches 9 bases. Germline lookup yields CDR1 MNHNS and CDR2 SASEGT. The CDR3 is made up of 16 amino acids. V shed 1 base, J shed 2 bases, and the junction held 5 bases outside the gene matches. The CDR3 sequence is CASSEDRGRGNTEAFF. CDR3 DNA sequence: TGTGCCAGCAGTGAAGACAGGGGGCGCGGAAACACTGAAGCTTTCTTT.

The genes are TRBV5-1 and TRBJ2-4; D unclear. V was shortened by 4 bases and J by 0 bases, with 5 bases between the two germline ends. The CDR3 has 13 residues. CDR1 SGHRS and CDR2 YFSETQ come from the germline V gene. CDR3 in amino acids: CASSPLAKNIQYF. As DNA, the CDR3 is TGCGCCAGCAGCCCACTAGCCAAAAACATTCAGTACTTC.

The genes are TRBV9 and TRBJ1-3; TRBD1 matches at 8 bases. The CDR3 spans 16 residues. The V gene's germline CDR1 is SGDLS and CDR2 YYNGEE. Trimming at V came to 2 bases and at J to 6 bases, leaving 10 bases not matched to a gene. CDR3 coding DNA: TGTGCCAGCAGCGTTGGGATGGGACAGGTGGCAAACACCATATATTTT. Residues: CASSVGMGQVANTIYF.

This sequence joins TRBV11-2 and TRBJ2-7; 9 bases agree with TRBD2. This CDR3 region has 15 residues. Germline CDR1 reads SGHAT; CDR2 reads FQNNGV. The V segment lost 4 bases and the J segment 6 bases; nucleotides outside the gene matches: 10. This CDR3 reads CASSSPVLAGSEQYF. The CDR3 nucleotides are TGTGCCAGCAGCTCCCCGGTCCTAGCGGGGTCCGAGCAGTACTTC.

This clonotype was seen at least ten times. This rearrangement joins TRBV12-3 or TRBV12-4 to TRBJ2-2, with D possibly matching TRBD2 (7 bases). The CDR3 runs to 14 residues. With 4 bases removed from V and 7 bases from J, the gap between germline ends came to 13 bases. The CDR3 loop reads CASSYGGANGELFF. Written as DNA, the CDR3 is TGTGCCAGCAGTTATGGGGGGGCCAACGGGGAGCTGTTTTTT.

Comments on this clonotype: A much larger clonotype is one base distant, so this may be a read error. The chain employs TRBV20-1 and TRBJ1-5; possible D gene TRBD1, 5 bases. This CDR3 region has 12 residues. The germline CDR1 and CDR2 sequences are DFQATT and SNEGSKA (reference sequence). The CDR3 DNA reads as TGCAGTCCTAGAGACACTGGCAGGGCCCAGCATTTT. It encodes CSPRDTGRAQHF.

This clonotype came up a few times. The chain links TRBV12-3 or TRBV12-4 to TRBJ2-7, with 14 bases lining up with TRBD2. The CDR3 has 15 amino acids. The V and J ends lost 6 bases and 5 bases, in that order; junction bases with no gene match: 6. The CDR3 sequence: CASSRGGLAGDEQYF. CDR3 sequence (DNA): TGTGCCAGCAGCCGGGGGGGACTAGCGGGAGACGAGCAGTACTTC.

For this clonotype: The CDR3 does not close with the conserved phenylalanine or tryptophan, likely indicating a read error. The chain links TRBV25-1 to TRBJ1-1; 7 bases agree with TRBD1. CDR1 is MGHDK, CDR2 SYGVNS, per germline. The CDR3 covers 14 residues. J was trimmed by 1 base and V by 8 bases; bases with no gene match: 7. The CDR3 here is CASAETGRNTEAFS. CDR3 bases: TGTGCCAGCGCCGAGACAGGGCGGAACACTGAAGCTTTCTCT.

V and J are TRBV6-4 and TRBJ1-1, with D tentatively TRBD1 (6 bases). Germline CDR1 is MRHNA and CDR2 is SNTAGT. Deletions cut 3 bases from V and 6 bases from J, with 17 bases between. CDR3 size: 15 residues. CDR3 nucleotides: TGTGCCAGCAGTGAATCACAGGGATGTAAATCTGAAGCTTTCTTT. It yields the protein CASSESQGCKSEAFF.

This clonotype has a count of ten or more. The genes are TRBV15 and TRBJ1-2; possibly TRBD1 for D (5 bases). CDR3 length: 14 amino acids. Germline V gene lookup returns CDR1 LNHNV and CDR2 YYDKDF (reference sequence). V was pared by 0 bases and J by 4 bases, with 9 bases between. The CDR3 region is CATSRERDSYGYTF. The CDR3 DNA reads as TGTGCCACCAGCAGAGAAAGGGACTCCTATGGCTACACCTTC. The complete variable domain, with remaining parts taken from reference TRBV15 and TRBJ1-2, reads DAMVIQNPRYQVTQFGKPVTLSCSQTLNHNVMYWYQQKSSQAPKLLFHYYDKDFNNEADTPDNFQSRRPNTSFCFLDIRSPGLGDTAMYLCATSRERDSYGYTFGSGTRLTVV.

The V gene is TRBV12-3 or TRBV12-4, the J gene TRBJ2-7, with D unresolved. The CDR3 is 13 amino acids. Trimming left V 3 bases short and J 7 bases short, with 13 bases between. The DNA for the CDR3 is TGTGCCAGCAGTTTCGGTGGACGGAAGGAGCAGTACTTC. Protein sequence: CASSFGGRKEQYF.

The table lists this clonotype with many counts. The rearrangement links TRBV11-2 to TRBJ1-1; 7 bases line up with TRBD1. The CDR3 extends over 17 amino acids. The germline V gene has CDR1 SGHAT and CDR2 FQNNGV. V was clipped by 2 bases and J by 3 bases; unmatched bases: 12. The CDR3 sequence is CASSLPWDRPPYTEAFF. Written as DNA, the CDR3 is TGTGCCAGCAGCTTACCCTGGGACAGACCTCCTTACACTGAAGCTTTCTTT.

At least ten counts were recorded for this clonotype. V usage is TRBV6-5 and J usage is TRBJ1-5, with 8 bases fitting TRBD1. CDR1 MNHEY and CDR2 SVGAGI come from the germline V gene. This CDR3 contains 12 residues. The trim removed 4 bases at V and 9 bases at J, leaving 2 bases unmatched. The CDR3 DNA reads as TGTGCCAGCAGTTCAGGACAGGGGCCCCAGCATTTT. It translates to CASSSGQGPQHF.

As for this clonotype: This may stem from a read error, because a much larger clone lies one nucleotide away. This sequence joins TRBV6-1 and TRBJ2-7; D remains unclear. The CDR3 sequence is 11 residues long. V lost 3 bases, J lost 3 bases, and 3 bases lay in between. Germline-derived CDR1 and CDR2 are MNHNS and SASEGT. CDR3 coding DNA: TGTGCCAGCAGTGATCACTACGAGCAGTACTTC. It translates to CASSDHYEQYF.

This clonotype was picked up a small number of times. The V gene is TRBV11-1, the J gene TRBJ1-1; no firm D call. The germline V gene has CDR1 SGHAT and CDR2 FQDESV (reference sequence). Trimming took off 5 bases at V and 0 bases at J, with 16 bases between the two ends. The CDR3 is made up of 16 amino acids. Here the CDR3 reads CASSPAWRAMNTEAFF. The CDR3 DNA is TGTGCCAGCAGCCCGGCGTGGAGAGCTATGAACACTGAAGCTTTCTTT.

The chain couples TRBV12-3 or TRBV12-4 to TRBJ2-7; D uncertain. Trimming took off 3 bases at V and 4 bases at J, with 7 bases between the two ends. The CDR3 totals 12 residues. The DNA for the CDR3 is TGTGCCAGCAGTTTCCCCAGATACGAGCAGTACTTC. Translation gives CASSFPRYEQYF.

This clonotype has just one count. The CDR3 DNA is TGTGCCAGCAGTTTTACAGGGGTCATATACGAGCAGTACTTC. Its translation is CASSFTGVIYEQYF. This chain links TRBV7-9 with TRBJ2-7; 7 bases are shared with TRBD1. This CDR3 region has 14 residues. CDR1 SEHNR and CDR2 FQNEAQ come from the germline V gene (reference sequence). Unmatched junction bases numbered 9, after V lost 6 bases and J lost 4 bases. Full variable domain (remainder filled in from reference TRBV7-9 and TRBJ2-7): DTGVSQNPRHKITKRGQNVTFRCDPISEHNRLYWYRQTLGQGPEFLTYFQNEAQLEKSRLLSDRFSAERPKGSFSTLEIQRTEQGDSAMYLCASSFTGVIYEQYFGPGTRLTVT.

The table lists this clonotype with a few counts. A read error may explain this, as a much larger clone is one base away. V gene TRBV19 combines with J gene TRBJ2-5; D gene unclear. This CDR3 is 14 amino acids long. Germline CDR1 and CDR2: LNHDA and SQIVND (reference sequence). For the CDR3, the DNA is TGTGCCAGTAGCCCGTCGGGCGCGAAGAAGACCCGGTACTTC. Protein sequence: CASSPSGAKKTRYF.

The chain recombines TRBV15 with TRBJ2-7, with unresolved D. Germline V gives CDR1 LNHNV, CDR2 YYDKDF (reference sequence). V was shortened by 6 bases and J by 1 base, with 13 bases between the two germline ends. The CDR3 is 14 residues long. CDR3 region: CATRETGDSYEQYF. DNA for the CDR3: TGTGCCACCAGGGAGACGGGTGATTCCTACGAGCAGTACTTC.